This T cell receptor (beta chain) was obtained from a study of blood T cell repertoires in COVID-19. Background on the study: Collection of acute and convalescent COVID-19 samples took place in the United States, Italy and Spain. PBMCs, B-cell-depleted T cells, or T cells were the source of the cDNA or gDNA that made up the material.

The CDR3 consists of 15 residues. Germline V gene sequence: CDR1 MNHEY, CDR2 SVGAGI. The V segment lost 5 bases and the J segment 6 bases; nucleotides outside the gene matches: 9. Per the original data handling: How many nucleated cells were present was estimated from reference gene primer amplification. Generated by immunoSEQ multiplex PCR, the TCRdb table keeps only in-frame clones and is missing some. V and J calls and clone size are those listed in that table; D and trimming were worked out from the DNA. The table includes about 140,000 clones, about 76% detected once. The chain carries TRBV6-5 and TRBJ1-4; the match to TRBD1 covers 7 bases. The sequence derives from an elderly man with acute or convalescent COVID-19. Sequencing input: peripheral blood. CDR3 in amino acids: CASSPATGSDEKLFF. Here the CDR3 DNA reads TGTGCCAGCAGTCCGGCGACAGGGAGTGATGAAAAACTGTTTTTT.